This TCR beta chain is from a study of shared clonotypes between healthy human individuals. Broader study findings: Represented genetic and exposure-history diversity was restricted by having few donors.

Germline V gives CDR1 ENHRY, CDR2 SYGVKD. The CDR3 contains 15 residues. Trimming stripped 0 bases from V and 4 bases from J, with 12 bases between. In this sample, this clone turned up once. Its matching antigen is unknown. Here immunoSEQ multiplex PCR was the method, and the copy in TCRdb shows in-frame clones only, minus some. The profile covers about 380,000 clones, with about 96% appearing a single time and approximately 0.32% taken by the ten largest. CD8 memory combined CD45RO+ cells with CCR7-negative CD45RA+ TemRA cells. Sequencing was done on a sample of memory CD8+ T cells sorted from blood. Noted subset: CD45RO+ cells pooled with CCR7-negative TemRA cells. The sequence was collected from a man aged 25 to 45 in good health. The rearrangement joins TRBV10-3 to TRBJ1-2; weak D call: TRBD1 (5 bases). CDR3 loop: CAISESWGASYGYTF. Written as DNA, the CDR3 is TGTGCCATCAGTGAGTCCTGGGGCGCGAGCTATGGCTACACCTTC.